Given below is one TCR beta chain in context. Its antigen remains unidentified. Per sample, some 90,000 TCR templates were assayed. Here immunoSEQ multiplex PCR was the method, and the copy in TCRdb shows in-frame clones only, minus some. The table includes about 69,000 clones, approximately 88% detected once. The record originates from a study of siplizumab effects on memory and regulatory T cells. J lost 3 bases, V lost 6 bases, and 2 bases had no gene match. This CDR3 spans 13 amino acids. CDR1 is MRHNA and CDR2 is SNTAGT in the germline V gene. The study, taken as a whole, reports: Researchers could map only a minor fraction of alloreactive clones to unstimulated subsets. Apparently more diverse than memory cells, naive T cells also seemed major alloresponse contributors. Under siplizumab, alloreactive sequences traced to unstimulated CD4+ memory cells were significantly reduced.

The sample taken for sequencing was Tregs sorted from blood. The chain has TRBV6-4 and TRBJ1-1; 9 bases match TRBD1. The sequence derives from a human donor in good health. The CDR3 DNA follows: TGTGCCAGCAGCCGGGACAGGGACACTGAAGCTTTCTTT. Translated, it gives CASSRDRDTEAFF.